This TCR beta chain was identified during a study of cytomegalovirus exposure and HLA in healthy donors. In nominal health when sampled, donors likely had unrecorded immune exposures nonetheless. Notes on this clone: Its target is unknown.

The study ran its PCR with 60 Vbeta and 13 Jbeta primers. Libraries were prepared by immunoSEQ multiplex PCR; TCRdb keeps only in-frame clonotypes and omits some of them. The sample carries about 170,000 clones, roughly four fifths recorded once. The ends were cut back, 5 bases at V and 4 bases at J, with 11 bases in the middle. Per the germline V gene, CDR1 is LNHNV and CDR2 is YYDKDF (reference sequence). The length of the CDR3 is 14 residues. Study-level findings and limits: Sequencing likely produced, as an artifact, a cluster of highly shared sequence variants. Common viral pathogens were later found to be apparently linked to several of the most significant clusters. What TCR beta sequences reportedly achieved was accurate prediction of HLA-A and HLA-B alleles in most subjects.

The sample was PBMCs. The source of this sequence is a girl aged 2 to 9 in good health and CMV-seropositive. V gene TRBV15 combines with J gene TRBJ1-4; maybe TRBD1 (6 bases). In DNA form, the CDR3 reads TGTGCCACCAGCCGGGACACGGTTAATGAAAAACTGTTTTTT. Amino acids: CATSRDTVNEKLFF.